A selection of T cell receptor beta chains follows, all from one sample in a study of T cells after posttransplantation cyclophosphamide. TCRdb's table, derived via immunoSEQ multiplex PCR, lists solely in-frame clones and lacks some. In total the sample includes 20,000 to 30,000 clones, none of them seen once. Material: PBMCs. The receptors come from a woman in her 50s in good health, CMV-negative, and a related stem cell transplant donor. Each CDR3 is given with its conserved first and last residue.

len	v_gene	j_gene	CDR3aa
17	TRBV11-2	TRBJ2-1	CASSLERGISSYNEQFF
15	TRBV28	TRBJ1-4	CASSPSGREVGKLFF
15	TRBV28	TRBJ1-2	CASSLLGGVFGGYTF
14	TRBV5-1	TRBJ1-1	CASSLGAPNTEAFF
18	TRBV28	TRBJ2-7	CASSGWRRASGTSYEQYF
17	TRBV9	TRBJ2-3	CASSVGGWRGGTDTQYF
16	TRBV7-8	TRBJ2-2	CASSSYRGRGTGELFF
16	TRBV5-6	TRBJ2-5	CASSPGLAGLAQTQYF
16	TRBV18	TRBJ2-4	CASSPGHGQGTNIQYF
16	TRBV11-2	TRBJ2-2	CASSLGAGGFTGELFF
15	TRBV2	TRBJ1-2	CASSNPPGQGAGYTF
17	TRBV6-1	TRBJ1-3	CASSEASGRLRRNTIYF
13	TRBV7-9	TRBJ2-7	CASSPRRAYEQYF
15	TRBV6-5	TRBJ1-5	CASAFDGSSNQPQHF
15	TRBV6-6	TRBJ2-2	CASSPRRTDTGELFF
14	TRBV11-2	TRBJ2-7	CASSRPFRGYEQYF
16	TRBV7-9	TRBJ2-7	CASSSPGTQFSYEQYF
13	TRBV19	TRBJ1-1	CASSIREATEAFF
18	TRBV4-1	TRBJ1-4	CASSQDQLSGTGNEKLFF
15	TRBV28	TRBJ2-3	CASRIRAWGTDTQYF
14	TRBV9	TRBJ2-3	CASSRRSSTDTQYF
15	TRBV6-5	TRBJ1-5	CASSYRRGGNQPQHF
15	TRBV7-9	TRBJ2-5	CASSLAAAGGETQYF
16	TRBV7-2	TRBJ2-4	CASSLVPGEYVNIQYF
15	TRBV29-1	TRBJ2-1	CSVVWIAGDFNEQFF
18	TRBV5-1	TRBJ2-5	CASSLGGRAGNIGETQYF
15	TRBV10-1	TRBJ1-4	CASSESQGTNEKLFF
17	TRBV27	NA	CARALTYSGGPSYEQYF
12	TRBV6-5	TRBJ1-2	CASISEGYGYTF
15	TRBV27	TRBJ1-3	CASRPQGASGNTIYF
15	TRBV9	TRBJ1-2	CASSGTGTGNYGYTF
18	TRBV10-3	TRBJ2-3	CAIRVKQPGSSSTDTQYF
14	TRBV7-7	TRBJ2-3	CASSRGQLTDTQYF
18	TRBV5-1	TRBJ1-2	CASSLAADRGRFSYGYTF
14	TRBV29-1	TRBJ2-7	CSVGGTGNSYEQYF
13	TRBV5-1	TRBJ2-7	CASSLDTSGAQYF
18	TRBV9	TRBJ1-1	CASSGGPKRDRVDTEAFF
10	TRBV20-1	TRBJ1-2	CSAGQGGYTF
14	TRBV6-5	TRBJ1-5	CASSYSGDNQPQHF
15	TRBV4-1	TRBJ2-7	CASSQLNRDEDEQYF
17	TRBV4-1	TRBJ1-2	CASSQVIRNRDQGGYTF
16	TRBV19	TRBJ2-2	CASSRGLAYFTGELFF
15	TRBV9	TRBJ2-4	CASSVASRGADIQYF
13	TRBV5-1	TRBJ1-4	CASSLKPNEKLFF
15	TRBV6-1	TRBJ2-7	CASSEAGTGSYEQYF
13	TRBV5-4	TRBJ1-4	CASSEQGREKLFF